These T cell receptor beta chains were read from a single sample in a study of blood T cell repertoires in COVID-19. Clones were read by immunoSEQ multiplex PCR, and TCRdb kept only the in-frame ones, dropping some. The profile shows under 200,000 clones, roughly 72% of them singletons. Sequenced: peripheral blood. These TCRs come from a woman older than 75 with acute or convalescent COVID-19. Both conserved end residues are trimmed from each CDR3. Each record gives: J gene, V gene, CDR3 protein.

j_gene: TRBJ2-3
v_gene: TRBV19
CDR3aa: ASRVGSSTDTQY

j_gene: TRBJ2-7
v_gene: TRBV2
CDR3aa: ASSEDAGTEQY

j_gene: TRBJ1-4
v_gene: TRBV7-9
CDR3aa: ASSPQGANNEKLF

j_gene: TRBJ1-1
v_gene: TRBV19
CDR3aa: ASSMGGVGITF

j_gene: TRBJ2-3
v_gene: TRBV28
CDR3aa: ASSLLGLAGDTQY

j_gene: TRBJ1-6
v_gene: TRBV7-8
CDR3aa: ASSSRTGNSPLH

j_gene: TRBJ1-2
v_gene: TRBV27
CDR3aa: ASSQGRGREGYT

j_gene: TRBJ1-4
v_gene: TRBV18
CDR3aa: ASSPRAATNEKLF

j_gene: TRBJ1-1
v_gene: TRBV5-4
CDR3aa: ASSLWTGDTEAF

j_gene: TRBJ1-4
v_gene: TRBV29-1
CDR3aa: SVGGRGATNEKLF

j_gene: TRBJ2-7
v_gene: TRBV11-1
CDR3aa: ASSRGTSGGTYEQY

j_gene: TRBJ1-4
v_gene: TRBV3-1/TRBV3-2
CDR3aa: ASSQVLTGTMDEKLF

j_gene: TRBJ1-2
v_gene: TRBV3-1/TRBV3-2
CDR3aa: ASSRGWAYT

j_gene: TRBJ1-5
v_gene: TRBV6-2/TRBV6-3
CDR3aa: ASSYSTGSGQPQH

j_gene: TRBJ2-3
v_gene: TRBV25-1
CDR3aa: ASSGPTSTDTQY

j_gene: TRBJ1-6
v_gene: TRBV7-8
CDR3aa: ASSLDRGSPNSPLH

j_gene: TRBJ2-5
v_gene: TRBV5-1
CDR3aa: ASSWGASSGGPGETQY

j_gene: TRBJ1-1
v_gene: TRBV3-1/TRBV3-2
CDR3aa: ASSQPSGAGGTEAF

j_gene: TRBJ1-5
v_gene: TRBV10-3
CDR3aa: AIGWGEISNQPQH

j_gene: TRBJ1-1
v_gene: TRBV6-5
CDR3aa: ASENSPGNTEAF

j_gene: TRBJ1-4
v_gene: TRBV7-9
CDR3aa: ASSSRGAGTNEKLF

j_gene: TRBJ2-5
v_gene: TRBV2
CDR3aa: ASSVQRQETQY

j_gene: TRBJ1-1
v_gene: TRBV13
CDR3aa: ASSLDRGTEAF

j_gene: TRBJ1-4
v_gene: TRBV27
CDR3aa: ASSPITEKLF